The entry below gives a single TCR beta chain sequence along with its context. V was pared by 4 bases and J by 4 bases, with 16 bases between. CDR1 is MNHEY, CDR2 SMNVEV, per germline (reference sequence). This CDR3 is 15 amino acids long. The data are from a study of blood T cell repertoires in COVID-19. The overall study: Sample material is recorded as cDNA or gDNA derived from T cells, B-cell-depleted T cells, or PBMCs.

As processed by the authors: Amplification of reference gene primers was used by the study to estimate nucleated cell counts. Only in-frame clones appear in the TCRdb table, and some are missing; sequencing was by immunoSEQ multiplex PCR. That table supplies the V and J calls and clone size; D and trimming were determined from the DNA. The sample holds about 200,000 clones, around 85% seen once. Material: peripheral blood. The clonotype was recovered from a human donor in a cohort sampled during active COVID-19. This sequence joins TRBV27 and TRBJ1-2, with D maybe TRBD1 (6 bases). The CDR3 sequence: CASSWQSGASYGYTF. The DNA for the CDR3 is TGTGCCAGCAGTTGGCAGTCAGGGGCCTCCTATGGCTACACCTTC.